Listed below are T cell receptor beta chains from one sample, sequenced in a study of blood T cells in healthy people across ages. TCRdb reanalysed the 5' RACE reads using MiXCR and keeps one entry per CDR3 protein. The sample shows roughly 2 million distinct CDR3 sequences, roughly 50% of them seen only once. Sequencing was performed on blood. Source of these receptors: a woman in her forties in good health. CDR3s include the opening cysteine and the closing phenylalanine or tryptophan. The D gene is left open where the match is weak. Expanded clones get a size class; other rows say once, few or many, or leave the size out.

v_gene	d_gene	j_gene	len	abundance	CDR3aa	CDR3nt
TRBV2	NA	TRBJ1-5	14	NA	CASSRHGPGQPQHF	TGTGCCAGCAGTCGACATGGCCCGGGTCAGCCCCAGCATTTT
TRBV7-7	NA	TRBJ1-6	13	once	CASSVGLDSPLHF	TGTGCTAGCAGCGTGGGGCTGGATTCACCCCTCCACTTT
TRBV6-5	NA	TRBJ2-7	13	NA	CASNRGGSYEQYF	TGTGCCAGCAACAGGGGGGGTTCCTACGAGCAGTACTTC
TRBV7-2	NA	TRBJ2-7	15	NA	CASSSGGQGPYEQYF	TGTGCCAGCAGTTCGGGTGGGCAGGGCCCCTACGAGCAGTACTTC
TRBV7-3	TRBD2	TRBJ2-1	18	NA	CASSSQGVTSGGYNEQFF	TGTGCCAGCAGCTCGCAAGGAGTCACTAGCGGGGGTTACAATGAGCAGTTCTTC
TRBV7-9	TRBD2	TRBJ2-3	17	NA	CASSLFGTSGGPDTQYF	TGTGCCAGCAGCTTATTTGGGACTAGCGGGGGGCCAGATACGCAGTATTTT
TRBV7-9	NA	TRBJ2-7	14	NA	CASSLKGQAGEQYF	TGTGCCAGCAGCTTAAAGGGGCAAGCGGGCGAGCAGTACTTC
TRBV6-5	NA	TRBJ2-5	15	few	CASSYSRWGRETQYF	TGTGCCAGCAGTTACTCGAGATGGGGCCGAGAGACCCAGTACTTC
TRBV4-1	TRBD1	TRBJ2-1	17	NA	CASSQDPWTGVIGEQFF	TGCGCCAGCAGCCAAGATCCTTGGACAGGGGTAATCGGTGAGCAGTTCTTC
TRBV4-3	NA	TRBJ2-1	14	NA	CASSQGGSTNEQFF	TGCGCCAGCAGCCAAGGGGGCAGCACTAATGAGCAGTTCTTC
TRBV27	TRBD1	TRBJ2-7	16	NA	CASSPRPDRGSWEQYF	TGTGCCAGCAGCCCACGTCCGGACAGGGGTAGTTGGGAGCAGTACTTC
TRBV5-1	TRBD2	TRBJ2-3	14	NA	CASSLSGEGDTQYF	TGCGCCAGCAGCCTAAGCGGGGAGGGAGATACGCAGTATTTT
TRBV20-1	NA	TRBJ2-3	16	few	CSASPGRSSSTDTQYF	TGCAGTGCTAGTCCAGGGAGGTCCTCTAGCACAGATACGCAGTATTTT
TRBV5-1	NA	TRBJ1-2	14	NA	CASSWGGDYYGYTF	TGCGCCAGCAGCTGGGGTGGCGATTACTATGGCTACACCTTC
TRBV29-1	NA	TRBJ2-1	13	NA	CSGSDSLQETQFF	TGCAGCGGATCGGACAGCCTCCAAGAGACCCAGTTCTTC
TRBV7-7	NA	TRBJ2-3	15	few	CASSPDSRGTDTQYF	TGTGCTAGCAGCCCTGACTCTCGGGGCACAGATACGCAGTATTTT
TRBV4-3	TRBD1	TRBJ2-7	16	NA	CASSQDFGQVYYEQYF	TGCGCCAGCAGCCAAGACTTCGGACAGGTGTACTACGAGCAGTACTTC
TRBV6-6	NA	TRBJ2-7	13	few	CASSGNLRYEQYF	TGTGCCAGCAGCGGGAACCTCCGCTACGAGCAGTACTTC
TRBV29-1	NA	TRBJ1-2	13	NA	CSVAERANYGYTF	TGCAGCGTGGCAGAGAGAGCTAACTATGGCTACACCTTC
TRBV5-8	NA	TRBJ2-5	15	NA	CASSRQGRTEETQYF	TGTGCCAGCAGCCGGCAGGGGAGGACGGAAGAGACCCAGTACTTC
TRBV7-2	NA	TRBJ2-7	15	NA	CASSPHRDVEGEQYF	TGTGCCAGCAGCCCCCACAGGGACGTGGAAGGCGAGCAGTACTTC
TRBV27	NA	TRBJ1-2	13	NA	CATRSDTSYGYTF	TGTGCCACCCGCAGCGATACCTCCTATGGCTACACCTTC
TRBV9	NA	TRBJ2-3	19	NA	CASSVEASYDTTATDTQYF	TGTGCCAGCAGCGTAGAGGCTAGCTACGATACGACGGCCACAGATACGCAGTATTTT
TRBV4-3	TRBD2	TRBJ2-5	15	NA	CASSQERTSPETQYF	TGCGCCAGCAGCCAAGAAAGGACTAGCCCCGAGACCCAGTACTTC
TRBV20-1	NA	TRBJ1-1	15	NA	CSASFRGNQDTEAFF	TGCAGTGCATCGTTTAGGGGTAACCAGGACACTGAAGCTTTCTTT
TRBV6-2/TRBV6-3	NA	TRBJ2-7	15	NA	CASGYGQGDPYEQYF	TGTGCCAGCGGTTACGGGCAGGGTGATCCCTACGAGCAGTACTTC
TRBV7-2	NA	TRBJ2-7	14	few	CASSLVIAQGEQYF	TGTGCCAGCAGCTTGGTAATAGCCCAGGGGGAGCAGTACTTC
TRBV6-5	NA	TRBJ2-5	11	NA	CASMRGETQYF	TGTGCCAGCATGAGGGGGGAGACCCAGTACTTC
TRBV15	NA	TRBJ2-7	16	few	CATSRVPLGSAYEQYF	TGTGCCACCAGCAGAGTTCCCCTCGGCAGTGCGTACGAGCAGTACTTC
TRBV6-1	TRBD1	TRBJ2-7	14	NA	CASTTGQGADEQYF	TGTGCCAGCACTACGGGACAGGGGGCCGACGAGCAGTACTTC
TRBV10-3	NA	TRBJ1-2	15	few	CAISETGRHNYGYTF	TGTGCCATCAGTGAGACAGGGCGGCATAACTATGGCTACACCTTC
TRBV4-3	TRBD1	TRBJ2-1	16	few	CASSQEPGQGAPEQFF	TGCGCCAGCAGCCAAGAGCCGGGACAGGGGGCGCCTGAGCAGTTCTTC
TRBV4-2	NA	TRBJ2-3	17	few	CASSQELGRGPRDTQYF	TGTGCCAGCAGCCAAGAGTTGGGACGGGGACCCCGGGATACGCAGTATTTT
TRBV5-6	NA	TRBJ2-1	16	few	CASSLAITERNNEQFF	TGTGCCAGCAGCTTGGCGATCACGGAAAGAAACAATGAGCAGTTCTTC
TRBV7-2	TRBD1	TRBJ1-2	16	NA	CASSILPGQGTGGYTF	TGTGCCAGCAGCATTCTTCCGGGACAGGGGACGGGAGGCTACACCTTC
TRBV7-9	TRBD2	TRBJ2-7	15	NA	CASSQAGGYSYEQYF	TGTGCCAGCAGCCAAGCGGGGGGCTACTCCTACGAGCAGTACTTC
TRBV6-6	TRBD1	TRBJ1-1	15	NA	CASNYGQGKNTEAFF	TGTGCCAGCAATTACGGACAGGGAAAGAACACTGAAGCTTTCTTT
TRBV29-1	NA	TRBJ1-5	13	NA	CSVSPGGGQAQHF	TGCAGCGTCTCCCCCGGGGGCGGGCAAGCCCAGCATTTT
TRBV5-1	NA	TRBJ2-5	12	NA	CASSSETGGQYF	TGCGCCAGCAGCTCAGAGACTGGGGGCCAGTACTTC
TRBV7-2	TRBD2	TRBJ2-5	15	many	CASSLTTSGAETQYF	TGTGCCAGCAGCTTAACGACTAGCGGGGCGGAGACCCAGTACTTC
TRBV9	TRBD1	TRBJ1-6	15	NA	CASSVEGQGGSPLHF	TGTGCCAGCAGCGTAGAGGGACAGGGGGGATCACCCCTCCACTTT
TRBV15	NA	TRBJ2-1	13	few	CATLESSYNEQFF	TGTGCCACCTTAGAAAGCTCCTACAATGAGCAGTTCTTC
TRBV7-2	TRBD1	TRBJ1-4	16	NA	CASSLMTGGANEKLFF	TGTGCCAGCAGCTTAATGACAGGGGGGGCCAATGAAAAACTGTTTTTT
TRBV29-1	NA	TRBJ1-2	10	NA	CSVSSYGYTF	TGCAGCGTTAGTAGTTATGGCTACACCTTC
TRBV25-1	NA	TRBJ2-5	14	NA	CASSDQGGRETQYF	TGTGCCAGCAGTGACCAGGGTGGCCGGGAGACCCAGTACTTC
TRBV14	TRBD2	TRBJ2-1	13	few	CASRFSGVNEQFF	TGTGCCAGCAGATTTAGCGGGGTCAATGAGCAGTTCTTC
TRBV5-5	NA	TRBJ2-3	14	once	CASSLGLDGGTQYF	TGTGCCAGCAGCTTGGGATTAGATGGGGGTACGCAGTATTTT
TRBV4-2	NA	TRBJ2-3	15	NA	CASSLTREPTDTQYF	TGTGCCAGCAGCCTTACACGCGAGCCCACAGATACGCAGTATTTT